The TCR beta chain under discussion was sequenced for a study of blood T cell repertoires in COVID-19. The CDR3 totals 13 residues. Per germline, CDR1 MNHEY and CDR2 SVGAGI. Trimming shortened V by 7 bases and J by 2 bases, and 12 bases separated the two germline ends. This clone has only a few counts. Clones were sequenced by immunoSEQ multiplex PCR, and TCRdb holds only the in-frame ones, with some missing. The sample holds 40,000 or so clones; about 90% are singletons and the top ten take approximately 3%. This TCR derives from a man in his forties or fifties with active COVID-19. The sample comprised peripheral blood. The chain has TRBV6-5 and TRBJ2-7, with D unresolved. CDR3 coding DNA: TGTGCCAGCACAAGACAAGAAACCTACGAGCAGTACTTC. This translates into CASTRQETYEQYF.